A selection of T cell receptor beta chains follows, all from one sample in a study of cytomegalovirus exposure and HLA in healthy donors. Clones were sequenced by immunoSEQ multiplex PCR, and TCRdb holds only the in-frame ones, with some missing. The sample includes 110,000 to 150,000 clones, approximately 80% seen only once; the top ten take around 3.7%. The sequencing input was PBMCs. The receptors were sampled from a male donor in good health and CMV-seronegative. CDR3s include the opening cysteine and the closing phenylalanine or tryptophan. A D gene is named only where the DNA matches it firmly. A row's size may be missing; if present it is once, few, many or a size class.

TRBD2,.,TRBV6-5,TRBJ2-5,CASSYSWASGSETQYF,TGTGCCAGCAGTTACTCTTGGGCTAGCGGGAGTGAGACCCAGTACTTC
.,.,TRBV14,TRBJ2-2,CASSLLAGLNTGELFF,TGTGCCAGCAGCTTACTGGCGGGATTGAACACCGGGGAGCTGTTTTTT
TRBD1,few,TRBV6-1,TRBJ1-5,CASSPSGGNNQPQHF,TGTGCCAGCAGTCCCTCAGGGGGAAACAATCAGCCCCAGCATTTT
TRBD1,.,TRBV29-1,TRBJ2-7,CSIRQGSYEQYF,TGCAGCATCCGACAGGGTTCCTACGAGCAGTACTTC
TRBD1,once,TRBV7-3,TRBJ1-2,CASSLDRDGGYTF,TGTGCCAGCAGCTTAGACAGGGATGGTGGCTACACCTTC
TRBD1,few,TRBV6-5,TRBJ1-1,CATGSRGRGSEAFF,TGTGCCACTGGGAGCAGGGGGCGAGGTTCTGAAGCTTTCTTT
TRBD1,.,TRBV6-5,TRBJ1-1,CASSYGQGVDTEAFF,TGTGCCAGCAGTTATGGACAGGGTGTAGACACTGAAGCTTTCTTT
TRBD1,.,TRBV5-1,TRBJ1-4,CASSQGQGNEKLFF,TGCGCCAGCAGCCAGGGACAGGGCAATGAAAAACTGTTTTTT
.,.,TRBV4-2,TRBJ2-5,CASSQEVGETQYF,TGTGCCAGCAGCCAAGAGGTCGGTGAGACCCAGTACTTC
TRBD1,.,TRBV15,TRBJ1-2,CATSRVGTGSYGYTF,TGTGCCACCAGCAGAGTTGGGACAGGGTCCTATGGCTACACCTTC
TRBD1,.,TRBV5-4,TRBJ2-7,CASSLDRVSYEQYF,TGTGCCAGCAGCCTGGACAGGGTCTCCTACGAGCAGTACTTC
TRBD1,.,TRBV6-5,TRBJ2-5,CASSNRGQETQYF,TGTGCCAGCAGCAACAGGGGCCAAGAGACCCAGTACTTC
TRBD1,.,TRBV6-5,TRBJ1-6,CASSSTGGKESPLHF,TGTGCCAGCAGTTCGACAGGGGGCAAGGAGTCACCCCTCCACTTT
TRBD1,.,TRBV27,TRBJ2-3,CASSLDRVTDTQYF,TGTGCCAGCAGTTTAGACAGGGTAACAGATACGCAGTATTTT
.,.,TRBV6-6,TRBJ1-1,CASSHLNTEAFF,TGTGCCAGCAGTCATTTGAACACTGAAGCTTTCTTT
.,few,TRBV7-2,TRBJ2-2,CASSLGGGLNTGELFF,TGTGCCAGCAGCTTAGGCGGTGGGTTGAACACCGGGGAGCTGTTTTTT
TRBD2,.,TRBV27,TRBJ2-3,CASTKAGGADTQYF,TGTGCCAGCACCAAAGCGGGAGGAGCGGATACGCAGTATTTT
TRBD1,.,TRBV7-9,TRBJ2-1,CASSPGQGVFNEQFF,TGTGCCAGCAGTCCCGGACAGGGGGTGTTCAATGAGCAGTTCTTC
TRBD2,.,TRBV5-1,TRBJ2-7,CASSLQGGGAEEQYF,TGCGCCAGCAGCTTGCAGGGCGGGGGGGCGGAGGAGCAGTACTTC
.,.,TRBV5-1,TRBJ2-7,CASSRGQGGNYEQYF,TGCGCCAGCAGCCGCGGGCAGGGAGGAAACTACGAGCAGTACTTC
TRBD2,.,TRBV7-9,TRBJ2-7,CASSSSNPLAGDSYEQYF,TGTGCCAGCAGCTCCTCCAATCCTCTAGCGGGGGATTCCTACGAGCAGTACTTC
.,few,TRBV25-1,TRBJ1-5,CASSASNHGGNQPQHF,TGTGCCAGCAGTGCCTCGAATCATGGAGGAAATCAGCCCCAGCATTTT
TRBD1,.,TRBV27,TRBJ1-2,CASSLKTGQTYGYTF,TGTGCCAGCAGTTTAAAGACGGGACAGACCTATGGCTACACCTTC
TRBD2,.,TRBV7-3,TRBJ2-2,CASSSLAGPSNTGELFF,TGTGCCAGCAGTAGCCTAGCGGGCCCTTCGAACACCGGGGAGCTGTTTTTT
.,.,TRBV28,TRBJ1-1,CATRLLSSGTEAFF,TGTGCCACCCGACTCTTGTCCTCGGGGACTGAAGCTTTCTTT
TRBD1,.,TRBV6-5,TRBJ2-1,CASSYSTQGANEQFF,TGTGCCAGCAGTTACTCAACACAGGGGGCCAATGAGCAGTTCTTC
.,few,TRBV7-2,TRBJ2-3,CASSLQGLTPTDTQYF,TGTGCCAGCAGCTTACAGGGCTTGACCCCCACAGATACGCAGTATTTT
.,once,TRBV30,TRBJ2-3,CAWSRWSTDTQYF,TGTGCCTGGAGTCGGTGGAGCACAGATACGCAGTATTTT
.,.,TRBV10-1,TRBJ2-1,CASSATGNYNEQFF,TGCGCCAGCAGCGCCACAGGGAACTACAATGAGCAGTTCTTC
.,.,TRBV6-5,TRBJ1-1,CASSYSELGGSNF,TGTGCCAGCAGTTACTCTGAACTCGGGGGATCGAACTTT
.,few,TRBV6-4,TRBJ2-3,CASSDSQGSTDTQYF,TGTGCCAGCAGTGACTCCCAGGGTAGCACAGATACGCAGTATTTT
.,once,TRBV6-5,TRBJ1-2,CASSLGHYNYGYTF,TGTGCCAGCAGCCTTGGACACTATAACTATGGCTACACCTTC
.,.,TRBV2,TRBJ1-1,CASSEAGFGEAFF,TGTGCCAGCAGTGAGGCGGGGTTTGGTGAAGCTTTCTTT
.,few,TRBV9,TRBJ2-3,CASSGGGLAGTDTQYF,TGTGCCAGCAGCGGGGGGGGGCTAGCAGGCACAGATACGCAGTATTTT
.,.,TRBV7-9,TRBJ2-1,CASSLITSFYNEQFF,TGTGCCAGCAGCTTAATCACTAGCTTCTACAATGAGCAGTTCTTC
.,once,TRBV9,TRBJ2-3,CASSSYRASDTQYF,TGTGCCAGCAGCAGCTACAGGGCTTCGGATACGCAGTATTTT
TRBD1,few,TRBV7-8,TRBJ1-2,CASSLDGTVDYTF,TGTGCCAGCAGCTTAGATGGGACAGTGGACTACACCTTC
.,.,TRBV27,TRBJ1-5,CASRDNSNQPQHF,TGTGCCAGCCGGGATAATAGCAATCAGCCCCAGCATTTT
.,.,TRBV10-3,TRBJ2-3,CAISDSSTDTQYF,TGTGCCATCAGCGACAGCTCCACAGATACGCAGTATTTT
TRBD2,few,TRBV4-1,TRBJ2-7,CASSQALRGGYEQYF,TGCGCCAGCAGCCAAGCCTTGCGCGGGGGTTACGAGCAGTACTTC
TRBD1,.,TRBV6-5,TRBJ1-4,CASSYTGGREKLFF,TGTGCCAGCAGTTACACAGGGGGCCGAGAAAAACTGTTTTTT
.,.,TRBV5-1,TRBJ2-2,CASSLGGLTGELFF,TGCGCCAGCAGCTTGGGCGGCCTCACCGGGGAGCTGTTTTTT
TRBD1,.,TRBV5-1,TRBJ1-2,CASRVEGAANYGYTF,TGCGCCAGCAGGGTCGAGGGGGCAGCTAACTATGGCTACACCTTC
TRBD1,.,TRBV9,TRBJ2-7,CASSSGTGGEQYF,TGTGCCAGCAGCTCCGGGACAGGGGGCGAGCAGTACTTC
TRBD1,.,TRBV5-1,TRBJ2-7,CASSLDRASYEQYF,TGCGCCAGCAGCTTAGACAGGGCGTCCTACGAGCAGTACTTC
TRBD1,.,TRBV9,TRBJ2-7,CASSAPRSGGGYEQYF,TGTGCCAGCAGCGCCCCTAGGTCAGGGGGCGGCTACGAGCAGTACTTC
TRBD1,.,TRBV18,TRBJ1-3,CASSPGQGAGNTIYF,TGTGCCAGCTCACCAGGACAGGGGGCTGGAAACACCATATATTTT
.,.,TRBV7-8,TRBJ1-1,CASSPQTVLNTEAFF,TGTGCCAGCAGCCCCCAGACAGTCCTGAACACTGAAGCTTTCTTT
.,few,TRBV5-1,TRBJ2-5,CASSSARGGETQYF,TGCGCCAGCAGCTCGGCAAGGGGGGGAGAGACCCAGTACTTC
.,.,TRBV6-1,TRBJ1-4,CASRGRGYEKLFF,TGTGCCAGCAGAGGCAGGGGTTATGAAAAACTGTTTTTT
.,.,TRBV25-1,TRBJ2-3,CASSDRVGSTDTQYF,TGTGCCAGCAGTGACAGGGTTGGTTCGACAGATACGCAGTATTTT
TRBD1,.,TRBV6-1,TRBJ2-1,CASSEQGAYNEQFF,TGTGCCAGCAGTGAACAGGGGGCGTATAATGAGCAGTTCTTC
.,.,TRBV4-1,TRBJ2-1,CASSQRQALVYNEQFF,TGCGCCAGCAGCCAGCGACAGGCCCTAGTCTACAATGAGCAGTTCTTC
TRBD2,.,TRBV18,TRBJ2-7,CASSPLDSGRTSYEQYF,TGTGCCAGCTCACCACTGGATAGCGGGCGAACCTCCTACGAGCAGTACTTC
TRBD1,once,TRBV7-3,TRBJ1-1,CASSRQGNTEAFF,TGTGCCAGCAGCCGACAGGGGAACACTGAAGCTTTCTTT